One sample yielded the 14 T cell receptor beta chains listed below, sequenced in a study of cytomegalovirus exposure and HLA in healthy donors. The PCR contained 60 Vbeta and 13 Jbeta primers. Only in-frame clones appear in the TCRdb table, and some are missing; sequencing was by immunoSEQ multiplex PCR. The sample lists roughly 130,000 clones, about 80% occurring once. The sequenced sample was PBMCs. These receptors came from a girl aged 2-15 years in good health and CMV-seronegative.

The chain recombines TRBV7-8 with TRBJ2-2, with 8 nucleotides matching TRBD1. Per the germline V gene, CDR1 is SGHVS and CDR2 is FQNEAQ. CDR3 size: 16 residues. The V gene end was trimmed by 5 bases and the J gene end by 3 bases; junction bases not matched to a gene: 8. CDR3 in DNA: TGTGCCAGCAGCCCCTGGACAGGGAAGGACACCGGGGAGCTGTTTTTT. Translation gives CASSPWTGKDTGELFF.

The V call is TRBV29-1, the J call TRBJ2-7; perhaps TRBD2 as D (6 bases). V lost 4 bases, J lost 6 bases, and 13 bases lay in between. Germline-derived CDR1 and CDR2 are SQVTM and ANQGSEA. The CDR3 has 12 residues. The CDR3 spells CSVGNGRGEQYF. The DNA for the CDR3 is TGCAGCGTTGGGAACGGGAGAGGCGAGCAGTACTTC.

The chain joins TRBV21-1 to TRBJ2-3; the DNA was not compared with TRBD2, the D call given in the table. TRBV21-1 is noted as a pseudogene. The CDR3 extends over 18 amino acids. Written as DNA, the CDR3 is TGTGCCAGCAGCGGAGGGGCTAGCGGGAGAATCTACACAGATACGCAGTATTTT. This gives the protein CASSGGASGRIYTDTQYF.

This clone occurred once. The V call is TRBV28, the J call TRBJ2-1, with 7 positions matching TRBD2. The ends lost 2 bases at V and 10 bases at J; junction bases unmatched: 20. The CDR3 spans 18 residues. Looked up from germline, CDR1 is MDHEN and CDR2 is SYDVKM. CDR3 in amino acids: CASSLLGTAGSFREEQFF. The CDR3 DNA reads as TGTGCCAGCAGTTTACTTGGAACAGCGGGGAGCTTTAGGGAGGAGCAGTTCTTC.

V usage is TRBV28 and J usage is TRBJ1-2; possible D gene TRBD1, 5 bases. CDR3 length: 15 residues. Germline CDR1 reads MDHEN; CDR2 reads SYDVKM. V was shortened by 0 bases and J by 0 bases, with 8 bases between the two germline ends. The CDR3 region is CASSLWGRSNYGYTF. In nucleotides, the CDR3 is TGTGCCAGCAGTTTATGGGGGCGTTCTAACTATGGCTACACCTTC.

This chain joins TRBV7-2 and TRBJ2-1; 12 nucleotides line up with TRBD2. J lost 7 bases, V lost 5 bases, and 6 bases had no gene match. The CDR3 runs 15 residues. Germline V CDR1 and CDR2: SGHTA, FQGNSA. CDR3 residues: CASSLTSGGSNEQFF. The CDR3 coding sequence is TGTGCCAGCAGCCTGACTAGCGGGGGATCAAATGAGCAGTTCTTC.

The V gene is TRBV4-2, the J gene TRBJ2-7; 11 bases map to TRBD2. The junction had 4 bases not matched to a gene; V was cut back by 4 bases and J by 2 bases. Germline lookup yields CDR1 LGHNA and CDR2 YNFKEQ. The CDR3 covers 15 residues. The CDR3 nucleotides read TGTGCCAGCAGCCTGACTAGCGGGGAGGCCTACGAGCAGTACTTC. Amino acids: CASSLTSGEAYEQYF.

V is TRBV9 and J is TRBJ2-7; D not certain. The CDR3 contains 13 residues. Germline V gives CDR1 SGDLS, CDR2 YYNGEE. Trimming shortened V by 0 bases and J by 7 bases, and 11 bases separated the two germline ends. CDR3 sequence (DNA): TGTGCCAGCAGCGTAGCCATCGAGATGGAGCAGTACTTC. Protein product: CASSVAIEMEQYF.

The chain combines TRBV6-5 with TRBJ2-7; 8 bases align to TRBD2. J gave up 2 bases and V 4 bases, and 10 bases lay outside the gene matches. The CDR3 consists of 16 residues. Looked up from germline, CDR1 is MNHEY and CDR2 is SVGAGI. The CDR3 region is CASSSFGVAGTYEQYF. Here the CDR3 DNA reads TGTGCCAGCAGTTCCTTTGGGGTAGCGGGAACCTACGAGCAGTACTTC.

This clone was counted between two and nine times. The genes are TRBV29-1 and TRBJ1-2; 8 nucleotides line up with TRBD1. V was pared by 1 base and J by 2 bases, with 0 bases of the junction left unmatched. Germline CDR1 is SQVTM and CDR2 is ANQGSEA. The CDR3 has 13 residues. The CDR3 DNA reads as TGCAGCGTTGAAGGGACAGGGAACTATGGCTACACCTTC. Its protein product is CSVEGTGNYGYTF.

The chain links TRBV10-3 to TRBJ2-5; a weak D match, TRBD2 (6 bases). V was shortened by 7 bases and J by 5 bases, with 14 bases between the two germline ends. Germline CDR1 ENHRY, CDR2 SYGVKD. This CDR3 has 13 amino acids. The CDR3 region has the DNA TGTGCCATCAACCGGGGGAGCGGGGAGACCCAGTACTTC. Residues: CAINRGSGETQYF.

This rearrangement joins TRBV4-1 to TRBJ2-2; D might be TRBD2 (7 bases). V gave up 0 bases and J gave up 4 bases, with 18 bases separating them. CDR3 length: 18 amino acids. From germline, CDR1 is MGHRA and CDR2 YSYEKL. The CDR3 sequence is CASSQELGGGRSTGELFF. CDR3 bases: TGCGCCAGCAGCCAAGAATTGGGCGGGGGCCGAAGCACCGGGGAGCTGTTTTTT.

This chain links TRBV19 with TRBJ2-6, with TRBD2 matching 7 bases. J lost 1 base, V lost 6 bases, and 6 bases had no gene match. The CDR3 is 16 amino acids. From germline, CDR1 is LNHDA and CDR2 SQIVND (reference sequence). CDR3 loop: CASSAPGGSGANVLTF. CDR3 nucleotides: TGTGCCAGTAGCGCCCCCGGGGGGTCTGGGGCCAACGTCCTGACTTTC.

This clone has a single count. Sequence at one end of the junction differs from germline and may be a read error. Other DNA sequences of this sample code for an identical CDR3. This CDR3 is CATSSLRHTGELFF. As DNA, the CDR3 is TGTGCCACTAGCAGCCTGAGGCACACCGGGGAGCTGTTTTTT. The chain uses TRBV15 and TRBJ2-2; D uncertain. Germline V gene lookup returns CDR1 LNHNV and CDR2 YYDKDF (reference sequence). CDR3 length: 14 residues.